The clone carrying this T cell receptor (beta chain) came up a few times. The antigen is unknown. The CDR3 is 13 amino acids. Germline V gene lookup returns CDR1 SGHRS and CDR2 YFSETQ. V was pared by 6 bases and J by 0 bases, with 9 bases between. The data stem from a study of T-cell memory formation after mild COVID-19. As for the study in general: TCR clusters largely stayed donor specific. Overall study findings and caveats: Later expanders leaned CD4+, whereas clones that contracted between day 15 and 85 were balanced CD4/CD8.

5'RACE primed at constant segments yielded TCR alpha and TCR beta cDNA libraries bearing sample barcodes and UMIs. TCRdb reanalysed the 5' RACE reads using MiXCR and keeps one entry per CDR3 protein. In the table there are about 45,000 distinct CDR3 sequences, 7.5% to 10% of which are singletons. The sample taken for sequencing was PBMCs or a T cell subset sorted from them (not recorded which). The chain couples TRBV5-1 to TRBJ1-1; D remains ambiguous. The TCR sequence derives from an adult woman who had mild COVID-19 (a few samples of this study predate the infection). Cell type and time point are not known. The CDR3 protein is CASTEEMNTEAFF. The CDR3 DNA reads TGCGCCAGCACGGAGGAGATGAACACTGAAGCTTTCTTT.